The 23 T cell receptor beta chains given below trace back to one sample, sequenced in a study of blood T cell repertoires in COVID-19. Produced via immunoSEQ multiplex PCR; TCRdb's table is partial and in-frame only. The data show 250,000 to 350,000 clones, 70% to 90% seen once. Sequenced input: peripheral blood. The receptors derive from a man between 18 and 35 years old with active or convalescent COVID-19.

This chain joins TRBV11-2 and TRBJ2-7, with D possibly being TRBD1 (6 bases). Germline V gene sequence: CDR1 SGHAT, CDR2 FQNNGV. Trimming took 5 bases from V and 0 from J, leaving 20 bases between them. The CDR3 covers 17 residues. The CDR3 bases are TGTGCCAGCAGCACCCCCCCGCCAGGGGCCATCTCCTACGAGCAGTACTTC. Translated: CASSTPPPGAISYEQYF. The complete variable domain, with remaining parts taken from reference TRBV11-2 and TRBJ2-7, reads EAGVAQSPRYKIIEKRQSVAFWCNPISGHATLYWYQQILGQGPKLLIQFQNNGVVDDSQLPKDRFSAERLKGVDSTLKIQPAKLEDSAVYLCASSTPPPGAISYEQYFGPGTRLTVT.

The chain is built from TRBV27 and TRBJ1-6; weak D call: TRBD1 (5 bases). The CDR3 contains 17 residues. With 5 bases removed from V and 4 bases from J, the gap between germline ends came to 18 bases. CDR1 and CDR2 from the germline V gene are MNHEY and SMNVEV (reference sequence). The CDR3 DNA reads TGTGCCAGCAGTCCCCTCCTGGGAGGGGCATATAATTCACCCCTCCACTTT. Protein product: CASSPLLGGAYNSPLHF.

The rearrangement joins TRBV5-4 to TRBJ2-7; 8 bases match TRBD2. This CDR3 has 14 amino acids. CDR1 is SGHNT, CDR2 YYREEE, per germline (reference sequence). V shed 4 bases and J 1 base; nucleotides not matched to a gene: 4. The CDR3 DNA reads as TGTGCCAGCAGCCCGGGGGGGATTTCCTACGAGCAGTACTTC. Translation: CASSPGGISYEQYF.

The CDR3 sequence is CASSLEVTGASYEQYF. As DNA, the CDR3 is TGCGCCAGCAGCTTGGAAGTGACAGGGGCATCCTACGAGCAGTACTTC. The V gene is TRBV5-1, the J gene TRBJ2-7; 8 nucleotides line up with TRBD1. This CDR3 has 16 residues. The germline V gene encodes CDR1 SGHRS and CDR2 YFSETQ. V trimming: 0 bases; J trimming: 1 base; junction bases outside the gene matches: 6. Complete variable domain (other parts from reference TRBV5-1 and TRBJ2-7): KAGVTQTPRYLIKTRGQQVTLSCSPISGHRSVSWYQQTPGQGLQFLFEYFSETQRNKGNFPGRFSGRQFSNSRSEMNVSTLELGDSALYLCASSLEVTGASYEQYFGPGTRLTVT.

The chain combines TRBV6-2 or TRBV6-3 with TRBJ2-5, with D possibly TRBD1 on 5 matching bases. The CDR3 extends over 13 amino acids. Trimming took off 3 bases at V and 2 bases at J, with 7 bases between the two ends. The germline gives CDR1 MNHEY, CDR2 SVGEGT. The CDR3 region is CASSYYRQETQYF. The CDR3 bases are TGTGCCAGCAGTTATTACAGGCAAGAGACCCAGTACTTC.

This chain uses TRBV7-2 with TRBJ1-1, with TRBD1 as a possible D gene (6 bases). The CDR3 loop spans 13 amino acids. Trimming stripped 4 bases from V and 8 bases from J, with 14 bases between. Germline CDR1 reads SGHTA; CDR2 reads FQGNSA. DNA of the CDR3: TGTGCCAGCAGCTCGGACAGTAAACTCGAAGCTTTCTTT. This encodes CASSSDSKLEAFF.

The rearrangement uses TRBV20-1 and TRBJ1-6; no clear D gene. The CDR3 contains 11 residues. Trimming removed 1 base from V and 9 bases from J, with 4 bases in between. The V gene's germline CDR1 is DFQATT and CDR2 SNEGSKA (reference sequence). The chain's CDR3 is CSARGASPLHF. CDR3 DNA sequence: TGCAGTGCTAGAGGCGCTTCACCCCTCCACTTT.

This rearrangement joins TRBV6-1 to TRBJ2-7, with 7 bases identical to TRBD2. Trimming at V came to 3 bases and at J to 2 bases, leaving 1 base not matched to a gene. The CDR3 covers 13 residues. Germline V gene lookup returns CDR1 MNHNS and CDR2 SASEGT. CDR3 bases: TGTGCCAGCAGTGAGGGACTACCCTACGAGCAGTACTTC. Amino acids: CASSEGLPYEQYF.

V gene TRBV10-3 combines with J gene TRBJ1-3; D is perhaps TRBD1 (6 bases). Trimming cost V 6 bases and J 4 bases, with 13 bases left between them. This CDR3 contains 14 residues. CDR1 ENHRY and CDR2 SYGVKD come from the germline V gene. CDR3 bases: TGTGCCATCAGCGGGGCAGGGGTAGGAAACACCATATATTTT. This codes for CAISGAGVGNTIYF.

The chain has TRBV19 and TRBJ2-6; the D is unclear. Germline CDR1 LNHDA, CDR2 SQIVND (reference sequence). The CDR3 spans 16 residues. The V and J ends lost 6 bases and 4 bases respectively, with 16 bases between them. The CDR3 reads CASRPGGSAGANVLTF. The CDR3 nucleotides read TGTGCCAGTAGGCCGGGTGGATCTGCAGGGGCCAACGTCCTGACTTTC.

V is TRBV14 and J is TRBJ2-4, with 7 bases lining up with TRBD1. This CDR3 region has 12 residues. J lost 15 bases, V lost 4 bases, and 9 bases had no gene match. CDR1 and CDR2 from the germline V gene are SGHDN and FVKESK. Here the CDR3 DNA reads TGTGCCAGCAGCCTCGGACAGGCGTTCCGGTACTTC. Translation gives CASSLGQAFRYF. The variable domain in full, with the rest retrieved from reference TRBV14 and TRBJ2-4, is EAGVTQFPSHSVIEKGQTVTLRCDPISGHDNLYWYRRVMGKEIKFLLHFVKESKQDESGMPNNRFLAERTGGTYSTLKVQPAELEDSGVYFCASSLGQAFRYFGAGTRLSVL.

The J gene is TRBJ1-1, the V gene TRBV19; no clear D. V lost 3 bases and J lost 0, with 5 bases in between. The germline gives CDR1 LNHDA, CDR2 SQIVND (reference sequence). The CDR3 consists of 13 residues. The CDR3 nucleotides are TGTGCCAGTAGTATGAGAGTGAACACTGAAGCTTTCTTT. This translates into CASSMRVNTEAFF. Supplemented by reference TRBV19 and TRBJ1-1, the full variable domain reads DGGITQSPKYLFRKEGQNVTLSCEQNLNHDAMYWYRQDPGQGLRLIYYSQIVNDFQKGDIAEGYSVSREKKESFPLTVTSAQKNPTAFYLCASSMRVNTEAFFGQGTRLTVV.

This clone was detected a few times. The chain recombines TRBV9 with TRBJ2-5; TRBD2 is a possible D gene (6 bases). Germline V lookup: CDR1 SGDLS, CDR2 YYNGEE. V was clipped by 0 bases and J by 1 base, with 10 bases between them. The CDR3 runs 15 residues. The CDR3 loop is CASSVGYGGQETQYF. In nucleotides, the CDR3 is TGTGCCAGCAGCGTAGGATACGGGGGCCAAGAGACCCAGTACTTC.

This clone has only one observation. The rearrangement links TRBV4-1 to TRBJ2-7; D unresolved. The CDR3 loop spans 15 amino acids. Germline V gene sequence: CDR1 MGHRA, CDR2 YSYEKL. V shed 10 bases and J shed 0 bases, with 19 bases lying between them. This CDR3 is CATPPPHCVSYEQYF. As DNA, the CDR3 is TGCGCCACCCCCCCACCCCATTGCGTCTCCTACGAGCAGTACTTC.

The CDR3 DNA reads as TGTGCCACTCTCCCCCGGACTTTTGACTCCTACAATGAGCAGTTCTTC. As protein: CATLPRTFDSYNEQFF. The chain recombines TRBV27 with TRBJ2-1; D possibly corresponds to TRBD2 (5 bases). The V and J ends lost 10 bases and 0 bases respectively, with 19 bases between them. Per germline, CDR1 MNHEY and CDR2 SMNVEV (reference sequence). This CDR3 is built from 16 residues.

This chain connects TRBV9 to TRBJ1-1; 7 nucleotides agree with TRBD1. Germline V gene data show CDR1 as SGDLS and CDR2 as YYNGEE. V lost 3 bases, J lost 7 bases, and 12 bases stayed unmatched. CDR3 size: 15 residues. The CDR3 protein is CASSAQTGPNNEAFF. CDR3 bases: TGTGCCAGCAGCGCCCAGACAGGGCCGAATAATGAAGCTTTCTTT.

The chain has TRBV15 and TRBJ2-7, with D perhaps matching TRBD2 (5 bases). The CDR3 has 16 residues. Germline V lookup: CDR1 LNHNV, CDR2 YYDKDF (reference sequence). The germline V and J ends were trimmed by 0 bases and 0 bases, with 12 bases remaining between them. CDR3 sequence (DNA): TGTGCCACCAGCAGAGATATGGAGGATTCCTCCTACGAGCAGTACTTC. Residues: CATSRDMEDSSYEQYF.

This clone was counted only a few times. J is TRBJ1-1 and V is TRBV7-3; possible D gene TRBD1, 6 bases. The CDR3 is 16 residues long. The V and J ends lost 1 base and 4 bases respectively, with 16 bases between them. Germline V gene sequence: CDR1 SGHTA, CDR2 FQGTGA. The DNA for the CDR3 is TGTGCCAGCAGCTTAATGAGGAGGGGGAGGGGCACTGAAGCTTTCTTT. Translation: CASSLMRRGRGTEAFF.

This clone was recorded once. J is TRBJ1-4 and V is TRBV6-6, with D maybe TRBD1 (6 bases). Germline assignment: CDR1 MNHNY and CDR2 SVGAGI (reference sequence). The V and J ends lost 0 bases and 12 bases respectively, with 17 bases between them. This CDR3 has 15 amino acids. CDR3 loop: CASSYSLGGARELFF. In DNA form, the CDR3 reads TGTGCCAGCAGTTACTCGTTGGGGGGGGCGCGAGAACTGTTTTTT.

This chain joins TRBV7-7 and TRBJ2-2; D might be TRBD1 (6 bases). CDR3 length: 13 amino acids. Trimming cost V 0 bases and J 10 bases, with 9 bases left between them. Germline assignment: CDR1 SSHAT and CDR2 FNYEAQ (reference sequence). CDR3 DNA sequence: TGTGCCAGCAGCTTAGCTAGGGGACAGGAGCTGTTTTTT. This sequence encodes CASSLARGQELFF. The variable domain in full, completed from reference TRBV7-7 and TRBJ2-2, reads GAGVSQSPRYKVTKRGQDVTLRCDPISSHATLYWYQQALGQGPEFLTYFNYEAQPDKSGLPSDRFSAERPEGSISTLTIQRTEQRDSAMYRCASSLARGQELFFGEGSRLTVL.

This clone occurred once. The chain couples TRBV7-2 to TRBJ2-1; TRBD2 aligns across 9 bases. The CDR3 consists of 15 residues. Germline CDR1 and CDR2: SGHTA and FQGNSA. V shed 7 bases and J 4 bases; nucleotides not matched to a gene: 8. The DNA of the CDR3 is TGTGCCAGCAACCTCATTAGCGGGGGATACAATGAGCAGTTCTTC. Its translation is CASNLISGGYNEQFF.

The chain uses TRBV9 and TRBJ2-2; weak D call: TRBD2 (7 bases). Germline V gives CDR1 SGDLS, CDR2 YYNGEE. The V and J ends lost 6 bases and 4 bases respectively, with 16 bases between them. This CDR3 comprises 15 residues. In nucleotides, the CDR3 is TGTGCCAGCACCCCCACCGGGGGGCGCACCGGGGAGCTGTTTTTT. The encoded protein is CASTPTGGRTGELFF.

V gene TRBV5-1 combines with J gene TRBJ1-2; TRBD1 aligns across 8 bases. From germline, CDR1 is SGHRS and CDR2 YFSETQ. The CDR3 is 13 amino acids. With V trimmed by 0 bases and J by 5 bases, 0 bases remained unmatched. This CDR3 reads CASSLGTGYGYTF. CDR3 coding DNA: TGCGCCAGCAGCTTGGGGACAGGGTATGGCTACACCTTC.